What follows describes a single T cell receptor (beta chain). Its cognate antigen is unknown. This sample was included in a study of cytomegalovirus exposure and HLA in healthy donors. Study-wide results and limits: Listed as cytomegalovirus-associated were 164 TCR beta chains. With high specificity and sensitivity, the classifier reportedly diagnosed cytomegalovirus status.

The CDR3 covers 15 residues. CDR1 and CDR2 from the germline V gene are PRHDT and FYEKMQ (reference sequence). V was pared by 5 bases and J by 0 bases, with 8 bases between. The data were produced by immunoSEQ multiplex PCR, yet TCRdb's version contains in-frame clones alone and is incomplete. The sample holds over 200,000 clones, roughly 89% seen once. Input material: PBMCs. The receptor was isolated from a young woman in good health and CMV-seronegative. The rearrangement links TRBV13 to TRBJ1-6; no reliable D call. CDR3 in DNA: TGTGCCAGCAGCCCCCGGAGCTCCTATAATTCACCCCTCCACTTT. Amino acid sequence: CASSPRSSYNSPLHF. The entire variable domain, with the rest obtained from reference TRBV13 and TRBJ1-6, is as follows: AAGVIQSPRHLIKEKRETATLKCYPIPRHDTVYWYQQGPGQDPQFLISFYEKMQSDKGSIPDRFSAQQFSDYHSELNMSSLELGDSALYFCASSPRSSYNSPLHFGNGTRLTVT.